What follows are 6 T cell receptor beta chains derived from one specimen sequenced in a study of T cell clonality in common variable immunodeficiency (dated by TCRdb to between 2014 and 2017). The method behind the library was the immunoSEQ multiplex PCR assay. TCRdb stores this immuneACCESS table with in-frame sequences only. Part of the clones is absent; in the studies checked, under half of the shortfall reflects unresolved V genes, and no reason is known for the rest. This sample has tens of thousands of clones in the table, none counted a single time. The biggest ten clones account for approximately 2.7% of the sample. Input material: peripheral blood mononuclear cells. The receptors originated from a person between 18 and 69 years old in good health.

This clone was seen repeatedly, ten times or more. The read falls 3 residues short of the CDR3 end, and the missing part is taken from the germline J gene. This chain connects TRBV27 to TRBJ2-3; 8 nucleotides agree with TRBD1. V lost 5 bases and J lost 2; bases outside the gene matches: 6. Germline V gene lookup returns CDR1 MNHEY and CDR2 SMNVEV (reference sequence). There are 15 residues in the CDR3. The CDR3 protein is CASSGQGAYTDTQYF. The sequenced CDR3 bases are TGTGCCAGCAGTGGCCAGGGGGCATACACAGATACG.

This clone has at least ten counts. The CDR3 bases that were read are TGTGCCAGCAGCTTGGAGCCAGCAGCGGCAGATACG. This encodes CASSLEPAAADT. The entire CDR3 sequence reads CASSLEPAAADTQYF. The chain links TRBV5-4 to TRBJ2-3; a weak D match, TRBD2 (5 bases). The read gets to within 3 residues of the CDR3 end, and the germline J gene fills in the rest. Germline lookup yields CDR1 SGHNT and CDR2 YYREEE (reference sequence). This CDR3 contains 15 residues. The V gene lost 0 bases and the J gene lost 4 bases, with 12 bases spanning the gap.

The sample holds many counts of this clone. The CDR3 end is not reached by the read, which stops 3 residues before it; the germline J gene fills it in. The chain links TRBV13 to TRBJ1-2, with 9 bases identical to TRBD1. The CDR3 has 18 amino acids. V shed 0 bases and J 4 bases; nucleotides not matched to a gene: 12. Per the germline V gene, CDR1 is PRHDT and CDR2 is FYEKMQ (reference sequence). The sequenced part of the CDR3 DNA is TGTGCCAGCAGCTTAGGAGGTGGGCCGGGACAGGGTACCTATGGC. Translated, it gives CASSLGGGPGQGTYG. The full CDR3 sequence reads CASSLGGGPGQGTYGYTF.

In its sample, this clone was seen many times. Read data end 3 residues before the CDR3 end; the end is taken from the germline J gene. This chain uses TRBV6-2 or TRBV6-3 with TRBJ2-7; TRBD2 agrees at 8 bases. This CDR3 region has 16 residues. V was pared by 6 bases and J by 4 bases, with 14 bases of the junction left unmatched. In germline, CDR1 is MNHEY, CDR2 SVGEGT. The covered CDR3 bases are TGTGCCAGCAGCAGCAAGCGGGGGAGCTTCCTTTACGAG. It translates to CASSSKRGSFLYE. The CDR3 reads in full as CASSSKRGSFLYEQYF.

This clone has a count of ten or more. The DNA ends 3 residues before the CDR3 does, and the rest of the CDR3 is filled in from the germline J gene. V gene TRBV30 combines with J gene TRBJ2-7, with 7 bases aligning to TRBD2. Germline V gene data show CDR1 as GTSNPN and CDR2 as SVGIG (reference sequence). This CDR3 comprises 14 residues. With V trimmed by 5 bases and J by 2 bases, 9 bases remained unmatched. CDR3 DNA (partial): TGTGCCTGGTCGCAGGGAGGGCCAGCCTACGAG. Its translation: CAWSQGGPAYE. The CDR3, in full, reads CAWSQGGPAYEQYF.

This clone was seen repeatedly, ten times or more. The CDR3 end falls 3 residues outside the read, so it is completed with the germline J gene. The chain is built from TRBV7-2 and TRBJ1-2, with D tentatively TRBD1 (6 bases). Trimming left V 3 bases short and J 3 bases short, with 11 bases between. CDR1 and CDR2 from the germline V gene are SGHTA and FQGNSA. The CDR3 has 14 amino acids. Partial CDR3 DNA: TGTGCCAGCAGCTTCAGGGGAATTGACTATGGC. Protein product: CASSFRGIDYG. The complete CDR3 reads CASSFRGIDYGYTF.